This T cell receptor (beta chain) was sequenced in a study of blood T cell repertoires in COVID-19. In the study overall: Acute and convalescent COVID-19 specimens originated in the United States, Italy and Spain. PBMCs, B-cell-depleted T cells, or T cells provided the cDNA or gDNA that made up the material.

Between the trimmed V and J ends, which lost 3 bases and 0 bases, there was a span of 9 bases. CDR1 is ENHRY, CDR2 SYGVKD, per germline. CDR3 length: 15 residues. Study processing details: Reference gene primer amplification gave estimated nucleated cell counts. Here immunoSEQ multiplex PCR was the method, and the copy in TCRdb shows in-frame clones only, minus some. The V and J calls and clone size were taken over from that table, and D and trimming were inferred from the DNA. In the table there are 200,000 to 300,000 clones, 86% of which are singletons. This chain joins TRBV10-3 and TRBJ1-3, with a tentative D call TRBD1 (6 bases). The source material was peripheral blood. This clonotype was obtained from a woman aged 30 to 39 who had recovered from COVID-19. The CDR3, as DNA: TGTGCCATCAGTGATACAGGGTTCTCTGGAAACACCATATATTTT. It encodes CAISDTGFSGNTIYF.